This TCR beta chain was sequenced for a study of metastatic and nonmetastatic thyroid tumors. Whole-study context: Repertoires were compared across blood and tumor or nodule tissue from malignant and benign thyroid patients. General study points: Across blood and tumor, TCR beta diversity in malignant thyroid tumors was reportedly significantly higher than in benign nodules.

Using MiXCR, TCRdb re-called clones from the PCR reads. The sample holds tens of thousands of clones, around half seen once. Regarding this clone: Its antigen is unknown.

All patients were treatment-naive before thyroid surgery. Sequenced: tumor tissue. This receptor was identified in a male donor with papillary thyroid cancer or a benign thyroid nodule (not recorded which). Some clones in this sample may be carry-over from other donors' samples.

This chain's CDR3 is CASSLGGDSNQPQHF. CDR3 nucleotides: TGTGCCAGCAGTCTGGGGGGGGACAGCAATCAGCCCCAGCATTTT. The chain joins TRBV28 to TRBJ1-5, with D perhaps TRBD1 (5 bases). Germline V gene lookup returns CDR1 MDHEN and CDR2 SYDVKM. Trimming removed 5 bases from V and 1 base from J, with 12 bases in between. CDR3 size: 15 residues.